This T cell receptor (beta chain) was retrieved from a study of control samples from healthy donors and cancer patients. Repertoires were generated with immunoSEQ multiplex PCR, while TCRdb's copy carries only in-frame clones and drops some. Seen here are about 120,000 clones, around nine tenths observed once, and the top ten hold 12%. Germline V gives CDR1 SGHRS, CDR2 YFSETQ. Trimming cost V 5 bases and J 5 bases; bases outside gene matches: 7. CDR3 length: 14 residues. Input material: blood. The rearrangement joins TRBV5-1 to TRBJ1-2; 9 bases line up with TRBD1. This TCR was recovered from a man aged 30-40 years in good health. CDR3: CASSRDRAEYGYTF. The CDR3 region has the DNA TGCGCCAGCAGTCGGGACAGGGCAGAATATGGCTACACCTTC.